This T cell receptor beta chain was observed in a study of T cells after posttransplantation cyclophosphamide. With 0 bases removed from V and 3 bases from J, the gap between germline ends came to 11 bases. Germline loops: CDR1 LGHNA, CDR2 YSLEER. The length of the CDR3 is 15 residues. Sequenced by immunoSEQ multiplex PCR; TCRdb stores in-frame clones only, minus some. The data contain around 47,000 clones, roughly 94% of them singletons. This TCR was recovered from a woman aged 25 to 39 in good health and a related stem cell transplant donor. The sample was PBMCs. The chain is built from TRBV4-3 and TRBJ1-2; the D gene is possibly TRBD1 (5 bases). CDR3 DNA: TGCGCCAGCAGCCAAGAAGGGGTGCCCGACTATGGCTACACCTTC. The encoded protein is CASSQEGVPDYGYTF.